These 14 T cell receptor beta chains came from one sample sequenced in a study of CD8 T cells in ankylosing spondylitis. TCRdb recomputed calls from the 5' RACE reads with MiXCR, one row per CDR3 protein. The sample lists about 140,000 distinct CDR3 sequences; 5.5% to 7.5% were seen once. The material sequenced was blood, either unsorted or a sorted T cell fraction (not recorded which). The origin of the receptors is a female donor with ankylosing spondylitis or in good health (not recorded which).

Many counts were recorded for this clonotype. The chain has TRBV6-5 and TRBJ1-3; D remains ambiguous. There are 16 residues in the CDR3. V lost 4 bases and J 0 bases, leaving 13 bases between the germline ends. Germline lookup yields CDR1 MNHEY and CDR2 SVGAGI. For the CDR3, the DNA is TGTGCCAGCAGTTCAACTTCAGTGGTCTCTGGAAACACCATATATTTT. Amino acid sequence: CASSSTSVVSGNTIYF.

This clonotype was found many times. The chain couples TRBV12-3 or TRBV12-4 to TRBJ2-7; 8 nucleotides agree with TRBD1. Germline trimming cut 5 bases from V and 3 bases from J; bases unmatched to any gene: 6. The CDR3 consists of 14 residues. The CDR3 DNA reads TGTGCCAGCAGTCGCGGACAGGGTTACTACGAGCAGTACTTC. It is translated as CASSRGQGYYEQYF.

The CDR3 loop reads CASSQGQTRTGNTIYF. The CDR3, as DNA: TGTGCCAGCTCACAAGGACAGACCAGAACTGGAAACACCATATATTTT. The chain uses TRBV18 and TRBJ1-3, with a tentative D call TRBD1 (6 bases). The CDR3 covers 16 residues. Germline values: CDR1 KGHSH, CDR2 LQKENI. The V end lost 4 bases, the J end lost 2 bases, and 15 bases lay between the germline ends.

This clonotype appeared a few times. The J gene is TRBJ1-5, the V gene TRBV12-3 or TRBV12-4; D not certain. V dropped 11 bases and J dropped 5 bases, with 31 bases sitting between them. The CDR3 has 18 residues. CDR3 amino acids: CAFSLFIIGRVRDQPQHF. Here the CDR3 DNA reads TGTGCCTTCAGTTTGTTTATAATTGGGAGAGTTCGGGATCAGCCCCAGCATTTT.

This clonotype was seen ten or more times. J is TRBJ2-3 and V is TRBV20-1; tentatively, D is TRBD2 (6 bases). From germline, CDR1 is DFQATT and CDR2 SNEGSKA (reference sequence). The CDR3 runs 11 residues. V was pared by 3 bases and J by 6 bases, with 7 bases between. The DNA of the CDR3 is TGCAGTGCTAGGGCGGGGGATACGCAGTATTTT. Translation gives CSARAGDTQYF.

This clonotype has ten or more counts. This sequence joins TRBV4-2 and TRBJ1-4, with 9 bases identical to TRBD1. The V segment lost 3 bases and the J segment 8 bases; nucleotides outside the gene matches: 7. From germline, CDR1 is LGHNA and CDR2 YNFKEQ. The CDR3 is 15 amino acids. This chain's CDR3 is CASSQVIDRGEKLFF. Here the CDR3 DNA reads TGTGCCAGCAGCCAGGTGATAGACAGGGGGGAAAAACTGTTTTTT.

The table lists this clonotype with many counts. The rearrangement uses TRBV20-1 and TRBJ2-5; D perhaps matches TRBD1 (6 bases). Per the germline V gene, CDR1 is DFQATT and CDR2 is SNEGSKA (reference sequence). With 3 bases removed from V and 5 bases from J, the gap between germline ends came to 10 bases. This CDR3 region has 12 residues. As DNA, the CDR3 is TGCAGTGCTAGGGGGCAGGGGGAGACCCAGTACTTC. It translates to CSARGQGETQYF.

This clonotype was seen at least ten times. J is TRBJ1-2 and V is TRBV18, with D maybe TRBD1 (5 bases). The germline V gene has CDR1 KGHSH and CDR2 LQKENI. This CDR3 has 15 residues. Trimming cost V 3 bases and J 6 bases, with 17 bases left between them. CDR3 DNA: TGTGCCAGCTCACCGGGGCCCGTTAGGGGTAATGGCTACACCTTC. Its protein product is CASSPGPVRGNGYTF.

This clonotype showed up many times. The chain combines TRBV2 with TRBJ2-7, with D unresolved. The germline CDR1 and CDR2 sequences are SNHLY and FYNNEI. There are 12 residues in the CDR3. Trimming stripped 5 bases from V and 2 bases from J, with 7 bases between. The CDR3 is CASSSQAYEQYF. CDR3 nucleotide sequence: TGTGCCAGCAGTTCCCAGGCCTACGAGCAGTACTTC.

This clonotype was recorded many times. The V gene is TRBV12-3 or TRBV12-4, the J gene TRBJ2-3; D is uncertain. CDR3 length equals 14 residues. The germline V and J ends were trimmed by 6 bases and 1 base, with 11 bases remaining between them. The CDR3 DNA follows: TGTGCCAGCAGGGGTAGTACCGGCACAGATACGCAGTATTTT. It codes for CASRGSTGTDTQYF.

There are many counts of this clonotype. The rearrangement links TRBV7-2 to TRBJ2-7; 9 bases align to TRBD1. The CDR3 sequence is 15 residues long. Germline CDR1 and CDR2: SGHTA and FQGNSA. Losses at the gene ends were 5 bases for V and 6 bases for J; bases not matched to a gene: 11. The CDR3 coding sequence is TGTGCCAGCAGCCCGGGGACAGGGTTACAGGGCGAGCAGTACTTC. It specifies CASSPGTGLQGEQYF.

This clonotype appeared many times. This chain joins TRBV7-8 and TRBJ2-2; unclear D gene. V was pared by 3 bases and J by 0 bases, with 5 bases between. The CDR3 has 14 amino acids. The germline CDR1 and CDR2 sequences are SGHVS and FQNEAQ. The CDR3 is CASSFAANTGELFF. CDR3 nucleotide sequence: TGTGCCAGCAGCTTCGCTGCGAACACCGGGGAGCTGTTTTTT.

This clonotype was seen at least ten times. CDR3 sequence reads: CSVGTGSGNTIYF. CDR3 nucleotide sequence: TGCAGCGTAGGGACAGGGAGTGGAAACACCATATATTTT. The chain employs TRBV29-1 and TRBJ1-3, with 9 bases identical to TRBD1. Germline V lookup: CDR1 SQVTM, CDR2 ANQGSEA. The CDR3 runs to 13 residues. The V gene end was trimmed by 6 bases and the J gene end by 3 bases; junction bases not matched to a gene: 3.

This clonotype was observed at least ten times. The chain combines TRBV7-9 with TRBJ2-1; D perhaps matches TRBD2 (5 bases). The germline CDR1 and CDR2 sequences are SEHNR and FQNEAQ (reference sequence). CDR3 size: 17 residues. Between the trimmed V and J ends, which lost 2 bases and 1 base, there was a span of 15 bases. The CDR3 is CASSLTHRLSSYNEQFF. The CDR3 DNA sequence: TGTGCCAGCAGCTTAACCCACCGACTATCTTCCTACAATGAGCAGTTCTTC.